One sample yielded the 17 T cell receptor beta chains listed below, sequenced in a study of cytomegalovirus exposure and HLA in healthy donors (TCRdb year 2017). To prepare the library, the immunoSEQ multiplex PCR assay was applied. For the multiplex PCR, a mixture combining 60 forward primers for TCR Vbeta segments and 13 reverse primers for TCR Jbeta segments was used. Not all clones reach the TCRdb copy of this immuneACCESS table, which keeps in-frame sequences only. Checked studies attribute under half of the gap to unresolved V genes and leave the rest unexplained. This sample gives some 160,000 clones in total; around 77% of them show up just once. The ten largest account for approximately 1.6% of the sample. Sequenced sample: PBMCs. Receptors were obtained from a woman aged 30 to 39 in good health and CMV-seronegative.

Concerning this clone itself: Relative to the germline gene, one junction end is altered; a read error may explain this. The chain employs TRBV5-6 and TRBJ1-2; perhaps TRBD1 as D (5 bases). There are 15 residues in the CDR3. Germline V gene sequence: CDR1 SGHDT, CDR2 YYEEEE. The CDR3 DNA follows: TGTGCCAGCAGCTTGGGGGGCGGAGCTAACTATGGCTACCCCTTC. It is translated as CASSLGGGANYGYPF.

The rearrangement joins TRBV6-5 to TRBJ2-5; D may be TRBD2 (7 bases). This CDR3 has 16 residues. Germline V CDR1 and CDR2: MNHEY, SVGAGI. Trimming stripped 2 bases from V and 5 bases from J, with 18 bases between. The CDR3 loop is CASSYHPRGGGETQYF. CDR3 nucleotides: TGTGCCAGCAGTTACCACCCGAGGGGGGGTGGGGAGACCCAGTACTTC.

The genes are TRBV5-1 and TRBJ2-7; 15 bases are a match to TRBD2. V was pared by 3 bases and J by 2 bases, with 3 bases of the junction left unmatched. The CDR3 covers 16 residues. Germline V gene data show CDR1 as SGHRS and CDR2 as YFSETQ. CDR3 sequence (DNA): TGCGCCAGCAGCTCCGGGACTAGCGGGAGGACCTACGAGCAGTACTTC. It encodes CASSSGTSGRTYEQYF.

J is TRBJ2-5 and V is TRBV2; a possible D gene is TRBD2 (6 bases). The germline V gene encodes CDR1 SNHLY and CDR2 FYNNEI. This CDR3 is built from 15 residues. The V end was cut by 7 bases, the J end by 3 bases, with 18 bases between. The CDR3 here is CASIEVLPGEETQYF. CDR3 nucleotide sequence: TGTGCCAGCATTGAGGTCTTGCCGGGGGAAGAGACCCAGTACTTC.

V and J are TRBV5-1 and TRBJ2-5; 12 bases map to TRBD2. There are 16 residues in the CDR3. The ends lost 0 bases at V and 4 bases at J; junction bases unmatched: 4. Germline assignment: CDR1 SGHRS and CDR2 YFSETQ. CDR3 sequence reads: CASSLDGLAGRETQYF. The DNA of the CDR3 is TGCGCCAGCAGCTTGGATGGACTAGCGGGGAGAGAGACCCAGTACTTC. Drawing the rest from reference TRBV5-1 and TRBJ2-5, the complete variable domain is KAGVTQTPRYLIKTRGQQVTLSCSPISGHRSVSWYQQTPGQGLQFLFEYFSETQRNKGNFPGRFSGRQFSNSRSEMNVSTLELGDSALYLCASSLDGLAGRETQYFGPGTRLLVL.

CDR3 DNA: TGCAGCGTTGACGCGGGCTACACAGATACGCAGTATTTT. Protein product: CSVDAGYTDTQYF. V is TRBV29-1 and J is TRBJ2-3, with D possibly matching TRBD2 (5 bases). Germline loops: CDR1 SQVTM, CDR2 ANQGSEA. The CDR3 runs to 13 residues. Deletions cut 3 bases from V and 2 bases from J, with 9 bases between.

The chain employs TRBV11-2 and TRBJ2-7, with 8 bases lining up with TRBD2. CDR3 length equals 16 residues. The V gene end was trimmed by 4 bases and the J gene end by 2 bases; junction bases not matched to a gene: 10. The V gene's germline CDR1 is SGHAT and CDR2 FQNNGV. This chain's CDR3 is CASSWGRGALTYEQYF. As DNA, the CDR3 is TGTGCCAGCAGCTGGGGGCGGGGGGCCCTCACCTACGAGCAGTACTTC.

This clone was seen a few times. This sequence joins TRBV5-5 and TRBJ1-1; D remains unclear. This CDR3 spans 13 amino acids. Germline V CDR1 and CDR2: SGHKS, YYEKEE (reference sequence). The V and J ends lost 3 bases and 8 bases respectively, with 14 bases between them. CDR3 DNA: TGTGCCAGCAGCTCCCTGTTGGTTGAGGAAGCTTTCTTT. It codes for CASSSLLVEEAFF.

The chain is built from TRBV9 and TRBJ1-4, with TRBD1 matching 7 bases. From germline, CDR1 is SGDLS and CDR2 YYNGEE. The CDR3 loop spans 15 amino acids. Germline trimming cut 4 bases from V and 8 bases from J; bases unmatched to any gene: 11. The CDR3 DNA follows: TGTGCCAGCAGCTTATCTGACAGGGTGGGGGAAAAACTGTTTTTT. Amino acids: CASSLSDRVGEKLFF.

The CDR3 coding sequence is TGTGCCAGCAGCTTGGGGACAGGGTGGGATCAGCCCCAGCATTTT. Translation: CASSLGTGWDQPQHF. The chain has TRBV11-2 and TRBJ1-5, with 9 bases fitting TRBD1. V gave up 3 bases and J gave up 5 bases; unmatched junction bases: 5. The germline V gene has CDR1 SGHAT and CDR2 FQNNGV. This CDR3 contains 15 residues.

CDR3 sequence reads: CASSLGPGTGWQETQYF. The CDR3 coding sequence is TGTGCCAGCAGCTTAGGGCCCGGGACAGGGTGGCAAGAGACCCAGTACTTC. The chain combines TRBV11-2 with TRBJ2-5; 9 bases are a match to TRBD1. J was trimmed by 2 bases and V by 1 base; bases with no gene match: 8. CDR3 length: 17 amino acids. The germline V gene encodes CDR1 SGHAT and CDR2 FQNNGV.

About this clone: The junction departs from germline at one end; a sequencing error may be responsible. This CDR3 is CSSSHGTGEAFF. CDR3 bases: TGTTCCAGCAGCCACGGGACAGGAGAAGCTTTCTTT. The chain carries TRBV7-3 and TRBJ1-1; 8 bases match TRBD1. In germline, CDR1 is SGHTA, CDR2 FQGTGA. There are 12 residues in the CDR3.

In its sample, this clone was seen a few times. The rearrangement uses TRBV15 and TRBJ2-1; perhaps TRBD2 as D (5 bases). Deletions cut 1 base from V and 6 bases from J, with 19 bases between. The CDR3 sequence is 17 residues long. Germline-derived CDR1 and CDR2 are LNHNV and YYDKDF (reference sequence). The chain's CDR3 is CATSRAPPGRGSNEQFF. The CDR3 nucleotides are TGTGCCACCAGCAGAGCCCCGCCAGGAAGAGGGTCCAATGAGCAGTTCTTC. The full variable domain, rest sourced from reference TRBV15 and TRBJ2-1, is DAMVIQNPRYQVTQFGKPVTLSCSQTLNHNVMYWYQQKSSQAPKLLFHYYDKDFNNEADTPDNFQSRRPNTSFCFLDIRSPGLGDTAMYLCATSRAPPGRGSNEQFFGPGTRLTVL.

The chain uses TRBV7-2 and TRBJ1-1, with 8 bases fitting TRBD1. The CDR3 length is 15 residues. V dropped 0 bases and J dropped 5; count of bases not matched to a gene: 5. CDR1 SGHTA and CDR2 FQGNSA come from the germline V gene. The CDR3, as DNA: TGTGCCAGCAGCTTAGCCCAGGGGGCTCGAACTGAAGCTTTCTTT. Protein sequence: CASSLAQGARTEAFF.

In its sample, this clone was seen a few times. The rearrangement links TRBV27 to TRBJ2-1; the match to TRBD1 covers 7 bases. CDR1 is MNHEY, CDR2 SMNVEV, per germline (reference sequence). CDR3 length equals 14 residues. V dropped 5 bases and J dropped 6; count of bases not matched to a gene: 7. CDR3: CASSAMTGSNEQFF. As DNA, the CDR3 is TGTGCCAGCAGTGCCATGACAGGGAGCAATGAGCAGTTCTTC.

This clone was counted between two and nine times. The V call is TRBV4-1, the J call TRBJ1-1, with 8 bases aligning to TRBD1. After removal of 8 bases from V and 1 base from J, the junction contained 9 bases not matched to a gene. Germline V lookup: CDR1 MGHRA, CDR2 YSYEKL. The CDR3 runs 15 residues. CDR3 loop: CASYPQGAGNTEAFF. The CDR3 DNA sequence: TGCGCCAGCTACCCCCAGGGGGCCGGGAACACTGAAGCTTTCTTT.

The chain recombines TRBV18 with TRBJ2-7; TRBD1 is a possible D gene (5 bases). The V gene's germline CDR1 is KGHSH and CDR2 LQKENI. This CDR3 region has 16 residues. V was clipped by 0 bases and J by 4 bases, with 16 bases between them. This CDR3 reads CASSPPLGSGMYEQYF. CDR3 coding DNA: TGTGCCAGCTCACCACCGTTAGGTTCAGGGATGTACGAGCAGTACTTC.